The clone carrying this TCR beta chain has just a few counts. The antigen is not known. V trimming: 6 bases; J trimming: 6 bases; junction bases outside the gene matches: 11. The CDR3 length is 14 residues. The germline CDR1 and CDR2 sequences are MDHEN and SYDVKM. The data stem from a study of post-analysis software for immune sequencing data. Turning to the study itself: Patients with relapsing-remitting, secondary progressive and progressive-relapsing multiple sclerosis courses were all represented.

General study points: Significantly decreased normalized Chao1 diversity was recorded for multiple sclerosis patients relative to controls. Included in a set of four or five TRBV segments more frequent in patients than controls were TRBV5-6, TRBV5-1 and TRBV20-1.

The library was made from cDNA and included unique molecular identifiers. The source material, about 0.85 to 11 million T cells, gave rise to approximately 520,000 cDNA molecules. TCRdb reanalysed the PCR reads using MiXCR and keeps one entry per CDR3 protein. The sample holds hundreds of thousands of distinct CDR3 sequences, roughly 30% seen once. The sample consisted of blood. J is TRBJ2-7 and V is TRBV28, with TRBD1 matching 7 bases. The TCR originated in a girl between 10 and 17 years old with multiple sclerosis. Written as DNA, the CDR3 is TGTGCCAGCAGCCTTCCGAGGGGGCGACGCGAGCAGTACTTC. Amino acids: CASSLPRGRREQYF.